These 5 T cell receptor beta chains were all obtained from the same sample, sequenced in a study of regulatory T cells in long-lasting Graves disease. Time point: newly diagnosed GD, antithyroid drugs for less than 3 months. TCR sequences were obtained from RNA taken from PBMCs. To make TCR beta libraries, researchers used iRepertoire HTBI primers and Arm-PCR of CDR3 regions. Via MiXCR, TCRdb re-called the multiplex PCR reads, giving one row per CDR3 protein. The repertoire includes 350,000 to 450,000 distinct CDR3 sequences, approximately 15% of them detected once, and 16% sits in the top ten. These sequences were also reported in another study, on T cells in Graves' hyperthyroidism and ophthalmopathy.

Sequenced here: peripheral blood mononuclear cells (PBMCs), sampled at new diagnosis, from a patient treated with antithyroid drugs. All receptors come from a woman between 25 and 40 years old with Graves disease.

This clonotype was counted between two and nine times. The V gene is TRBV7-6, the J gene TRBJ2-7, with 10 bases identical to TRBD2. The CDR3 totals 14 residues. Germline lookup yields CDR1 SGHVS and CDR2 FNYEAQ. V lost 5 bases, J lost 4 bases, and 5 bases stayed unmatched. The CDR3 nucleotides are TGTGCCAGCAGCCCACTAGCGGGGACTTACGAGCAGTACTTC. Its protein is CASSPLAGTYEQYF. The entire variable domain, with the rest obtained from reference TRBV7-6 and TRBJ2-7, is as follows: GAGVSQSPRYKVTKRGQDVALRCDPISGHVSLYWYRQALGQGPEFLTYFNYEAQQDKSGLPNDRFSAERPEGSISTLTIQRTEQRDSAMYRCASSPLAGTYEQYFGPGTRLTVT.

This clonotype showed up just a few times. J is TRBJ1-5 and V is TRBV4-1; 10 nucleotides line up with TRBD1. The J call may be incorrect, as the DNA end agrees better with TRBJ2-3. There are 15 residues in the CDR3. Germline-derived CDR1 and CDR2 are MGHRA and YSYEKL. Written as DNA, the CDR3 is TGCGCCAGCAGCCAGGGACAGGGGAGCAATCAGCCCCAGTATTTT. Its translation is CASSQGQGSNQPQYF.

Ten or more counts support this clonotype. The V call is TRBV20-1, the J call TRBJ2-1, with D perhaps given as TRBD1 or TRBD2 (5 bases each). V shed 6 bases and J shed 3 bases, with 18 bases lying between them. This CDR3 is built from 15 residues. Germline-derived CDR1 and CDR2 are DFQATT and SNEGSKA (reference sequence). CDR3 bases: TGCAGTGCAATGACCCCGGAGGACATCTACAATGAGCAGTTCTTC. Encoded protein: CSAMTPEDIYNEQFF.

This rearrangement joins TRBV20-1 to TRBJ2-2; D not certain. Germline CDR1 reads DFQATT; CDR2 reads SNEGSKA (reference sequence). There are 12 residues in the CDR3. V was cut by 4 bases and J by 2 bases, with 5 bases left in between. CDR3 sequence reads: CSANRNTGELFF. The CDR3 DNA reads as TGCAGTGCTAACAGAAACACCGGGGAGCTGTTTTTT.

This clonotype was observed at least ten times. The rearrangement links TRBV6-1 to TRBJ2-3, with D perhaps TRBD1 (6 bases). Germline assignment: CDR1 MNHNS and CDR2 SASEGT. CDR3 length: 16 amino acids. The V end was cut by 7 bases, the J end by 5 bases, with 22 bases between. The CDR3 nucleotides read TGTGCCAGCAATCCGACAGGTATCGCTTTTGGAGATACGCAGTATTTT. This sequence encodes CASNPTGIAFGDTQYF.